The 9 T cell receptor beta chains listed next were all sequenced from one sample in a study of sequential checkpoint blockade in melanoma. Method: immunoSEQ multiplex PCR; TCRdb's copy keeps in-frame clones and lacks some. The sample lists roughly 20,000 clones; roughly 72% were seen once. Treatment: randomized to nivolumab then ipilimumab (arm A) or the reverse (arm B). The sample was CD8+ T cells sorted from blood (inferred from file names), taken from a patient given nivolumab and ipilimumab in sequence. The receptors derive from a human donor with melanoma.

This chain connects TRBV7-9 to TRBJ2-1, with 7 bases identical to TRBD2. Germline V gene data show CDR1 as SEHNR and CDR2 as FQNEAQ (reference sequence). The CDR3 runs to 17 residues. V lost 1 base, J lost 5 bases, and 11 bases stayed unmatched. CDR3 in amino acids: CASSLEVGGAKDNEQFF. The CDR3 DNA is TGTGCCAGCAGCTTAGAAGTGGGAGGGGCCAAGGACAATGAGCAGTTCTTC.

The rearrangement joins TRBV28 to TRBJ2-1; D might be TRBD2 (5 bases). The V and J ends lost 6 bases and 3 bases respectively, with 18 bases between them. Germline-derived CDR1 and CDR2 are MDHEN and SYDVKM. The CDR3 is made up of 16 amino acids. CDR3 nucleotide sequence: TGTGCCAGCAGCCCAGCTGTGGACTGGAACTACAATGAGCAGTTCTTC. It specifies CASSPAVDWNYNEQFF.

The chain couples TRBV7-2 to TRBJ1-1, with no clear D. V was shortened by 1 base and J by 2 bases, with 11 bases between the two germline ends. The CDR3 has 15 amino acids. The germline V gene has CDR1 SGHTA and CDR2 FQGNSA. The CDR3 region has the DNA TGTGCCAGCAGCTTAGGCGGGGTTGGAAACACTGAAGCTTTCTTT. Translation gives CASSLGGVGNTEAFF.

This chain joins TRBV12-5 and TRBJ2-7; 7 bases are a match to TRBD1. The J segment lost 4 bases and the V segment lost 5 bases, leaving 2 bases of the junction unmatched. Germline values: CDR1 LGHNT, CDR2 FRNRAP. This CDR3 has 12 residues. Written as DNA, the CDR3 is TGTGCTAGTGGTGGGACAGAATACGAGCAGTACTTC. It yields the protein CASGGTEYEQYF. The variable domain in full, completed from reference TRBV12-5 and TRBJ2-7, reads DARVTQTPRHKVTEMGQEVTMRCQPILGHNTVFWYRQTMMQGLELLAYFRNRAPLDDSGMPKDRFSAEMPDATLATLKIQPSEPRDSAVYFCASGGTEYEQYFGPGTRLTVT.

This chain joins TRBV21-1 and TRBJ2-7; the table names TRBD1, a call not compared with the DNA. TRBV21-1 has pseudogene status. The CDR3 has 15 residues. CDR3 sequence: CASSPRGGNLYEQYF. CDR3 bases: TGTGCCAGCAGCCCTCGAGGGGGCAACCTCTACGAGCAGTACTTC.

The rearrangement links TRBV30 to TRBJ1-5, with a weak D call TRBD1 (5 bases). CDR1 and CDR2 (germline): GTSNPN, SVGIG (reference sequence). This CDR3 is 14 amino acids long. The V end lost 5 bases, the J end lost 1 base, and 12 bases lay between the germline ends. CDR3 amino acids: CAWGFDSSNQPQHF. CDR3 bases: TGTGCCTGGGGTTTCGACAGCAGCAATCAGCCCCAGCATTTT.

The chain joins TRBV16 to TRBJ2-3, with TRBD2 identical over 10 bases. CDR3 length: 16 amino acids. Germline V CDR1 and CDR2: KGHSY, FQNENV. The J segment lost 3 bases and the V segment lost 2 bases, leaving 5 bases of the junction unmatched. The CDR3, as DNA: TGTGCCAGCAGCCAACTCCTAGCGGGAGTGACAGATACGCAGTATTTT. Protein product: CASSQLLAGVTDTQYF. Full variable domain (rest looked up from reference TRBV16 and TRBJ2-3): GEEVAQTPKHLVRGEGQKAKLYCAPIKGHSYVFWYQQVLKNEFKFLISFQNENVFDETGMPKERFSAKCLPNSPCSLEIQATKLEDSAVYFCASSQLLAGVTDTQYFGPGTRLTVL.

CDR3 in amino acids: CASSLMTSGVTNEQFF. The CDR3 DNA is TGTGCCAGCAGCTTAATGACTAGCGGGGTGACAAATGAGCAGTTCTTC. The chain recombines TRBV5-6 with TRBJ2-1; 11 bases align to TRBD2. The CDR3 totals 16 residues. V lost 2 bases and J lost 7; bases outside the gene matches: 8. The germline V gene encodes CDR1 SGHDT and CDR2 YYEEEE. Based on the CDR3 plus reference TRBV5-6 and TRBJ2-1, the full variable domain is DAGVTQSPTHLIKTRGQQVTLRCSPKSGHDTVSWYQQALGQGPQFIFQYYEEEERQRGNFPDRFSGHQFPNYSSELNVNALLLGDSALYLCASSLMTSGVTNEQFFGPGTRLTVL.

This clone occurred a few times. The chain has TRBV10-2 and TRBJ1-5, with 8 bases fitting TRBD1. The ends lost 2 bases at V and 0 bases at J; junction bases unmatched: 12. The CDR3 runs to 19 residues. Germline CDR1 is WSHSY and CDR2 is SAAADI. The chain's CDR3 is CASSERLYRGKISNQPQHF. The CDR3 nucleotides read TGCGCCAGCAGTGAGAGGCTCTACAGGGGGAAAATTAGCAATCAGCCCCAGCATTTT.